The 15 T cell receptor beta chains listed next were all sequenced from one sample in a study of blood T cell repertoires in COVID-19. Produced via immunoSEQ multiplex PCR; TCRdb's table is partial and in-frame only. This sample has some 230,000 clones, with 80% to 85% found just once. The sequencing sample was made of peripheral blood. These receptors were obtained from a woman under 40 who had recovered from COVID-19.

The chain joins TRBV3-1 (or the pseudogene TRBV3-2) to TRBJ2-7; tentative D call: TRBD1 (6 bases). This CDR3 is 15 amino acids long. With 5 bases removed from V and 0 bases from J, the gap between germline ends came to 14 bases. The germline V gene encodes CDR1 LGHDT and CDR2 YNNKEL (reference sequence). The CDR3 protein is CASSSRQDVSYEQYF. The CDR3 DNA reads TGTGCCAGCAGCTCCCGACAGGACGTCTCCTACGAGCAGTACTTC.

The chain uses TRBV24-1 and TRBJ2-5, with 9 bases matching TRBD2. The V segment lost 5 bases and the J segment 2 bases; nucleotides outside the gene matches: 17. In germline, CDR1 is KGHDR, CDR2 SFDVKD. The CDR3 sequence is 19 residues long. CDR3 loop: CATSGEPGALAGAQETQYF. CDR3 in DNA: TGTGCCACCAGTGGCGAGCCGGGGGCACTAGCGGGTGCACAAGAGACCCAGTACTTC.

The chain joins TRBV10-3 to TRBJ1-1; no clear D gene. Between the trimmed V and J ends, which lost 3 bases and 3 bases, there was a span of 14 bases. In germline, CDR1 is ENHRY, CDR2 SYGVKD. The CDR3 is 15 residues long. The CDR3: CAISESSRRHTEAFF. The DNA for the CDR3 is TGTGCCATCAGTGAATCGAGCAGGAGGCACACTGAAGCTTTCTTT.

The chain carries TRBV10-3 and TRBJ2-3, with 7 bases that match TRBD2. This CDR3 region has 15 residues. Trimming removed 8 bases from V and 0 bases from J; junction bases left unmatched: 8. CDR1 is ENHRY, CDR2 SYGVKD, per germline. CDR3 sequence (DNA): TGTGCCATCCTCTCCAATAGCGGGAGCACAGATACGCAGTATTTT. Its translation is CAILSNSGSTDTQYF.

The sample holds many counts of this clone. The chain has TRBV6-2 or TRBV6-3 and TRBJ2-1; a weak D match, TRBD2 (5 bases). The CDR3 has 13 residues. V lost 0 bases, J lost 10 bases, and 10 bases lay in between. Germline V gives CDR1 MNHEY, CDR2 SVGEGT. This chain's CDR3 is CASSYSSPGEQFF. The CDR3 DNA sequence: TGTGCCAGCAGTTACTCGAGTCCGGGGGAGCAGTTCTTC.

The gene calls are TRBV2 and TRBJ1-6, with D possibly TRBD1 on 5 matching bases. The V gene's germline CDR1 is SNHLY and CDR2 FYNNEI. This CDR3 has 16 amino acids. Trimming took off 6 bases at V and 7 bases at J, with 19 bases between the two ends. CDR3 DNA sequence: TGTGCCAGCAGAAGCCCAACGATTTCAGGGAATTCACCCCTCCACTTT. This codes for CASRSPTISGNSPLHF.

The J gene is TRBJ1-1, the V gene TRBV3-1 (or the pseudogene TRBV3-2); D is ambiguous. V gave up 1 base and J gave up 1 base, with 10 bases separating them. The V gene's germline CDR1 is LGHDT and CDR2 YNNKEL (reference sequence). The CDR3 spans 15 residues. The DNA of the CDR3 is TGTGCCAGCAGCCAAGTGGTGGGCTCGAACACTGAAGCTTTCTTT. It specifies CASSQVVGSNTEAFF.

This chain joins TRBV6-5 and TRBJ2-3, with D perhaps matching TRBD2 (6 bases). The CDR3 totals 11 residues. Germline CDR1 reads MNHEY; CDR2 reads SVGAGI. Trimming cost V 7 bases and J 9 bases, with 11 bases left between them. The CDR3 reads CASMGGQTQYF. CDR3 bases: TGTGCCAGCATGGGAGGACAAACGCAGTATTTT.

V gene TRBV28 combines with J gene TRBJ1-2; unclear D gene. V was clipped by 6 bases and J by 4 bases, with 12 bases between them. Germline V gene data show CDR1 as MDHEN and CDR2 as SYDVKM. CDR3 length equals 13 residues. In DNA form, the CDR3 reads TGTGCCAGCAGCCTACCCTACGGCTATGGCTACACCTTC. Amino acids: CASSLPYGYGYTF.

This clone has only a few counts. One end of the junction does not line up with germline, which may come from a read error. The same CDR3 can be traced to other DNA sequences in this sample. V gene TRBV10-1 combines with J gene TRBJ1-5; 7 positions match TRBD1. This CDR3 is 13 amino acids long. Germline V gene data show CDR1 as WNHNN and CDR2 as SYGVQD (reference sequence). In nucleotides, the CDR3 is TGCGCCAGTAGTGGACAGGTCAATCAGCCCCAGCATTTT. It specifies CASSGQVNQPQHF.

The V gene is TRBV24-1, the J gene TRBJ2-1; 9 bases agree with TRBD2. V dropped 9 bases and J dropped 0; count of bases not matched to a gene: 8. The CDR3 spans 16 residues. Germline loops: CDR1 KGHDR, CDR2 SFDVKD. The CDR3 loop is CATAGYSGSSYNEQFF. DNA for the CDR3: TGTGCCACCGCAGGATATAGCGGGAGCTCCTACAATGAGCAGTTCTTC.

The V gene is TRBV18, the J gene TRBJ1-2, with D possibly TRBD1 on 5 matching bases. Germline V lookup: CDR1 KGHSH, CDR2 LQKENI. The CDR3 is 14 amino acids. The V and J ends lost 2 bases and 6 bases respectively, with 13 bases between them. In nucleotides, the CDR3 is TGTGCCAGCTCACCAATTACAGGTAGTGATGGCTACACCTTC. Protein sequence: CASSPITGSDGYTF. The whole variable domain, remainder taken from reference TRBV18 and TRBJ1-2, is NAGVMQNPRHLVRRRGQEARLRCSPMKGHSHVYWYRQLPEEGLKFMVYLQKENIIDESGMPKERFSAEFPKEGPSILRIQQVVRGDSAAYFCASSPITGSDGYTFGSGTRLTVV.

The CDR3: CASSQGQPLGGANVLTF. The CDR3 bases are TGCGCCAGCAGCCAAGGACAGCCCTTGGGTGGGGCCAACGTCCTGACTTTC. The rearrangement links TRBV4-1 to TRBJ2-6; TRBD1 is a possible D gene (5 bases). With 1 base removed from V and 3 bases from J, the gap between germline ends came to 13 bases. This CDR3 comprises 17 residues. Per germline, CDR1 MGHRA and CDR2 YSYEKL.

The CDR3 loop reads CASSLVTSGSGQFF. DNA of the CDR3: TGTGCCAGCAGCTTGGTAACTAGCGGGAGCGGGCAGTTCTTC. This sequence joins TRBV5-4 and TRBJ2-1; TRBD2 matches 11 bases. The V and J ends lost 0 bases and 12 bases, in that order; junction bases with no gene match: 5. The CDR3 has 14 amino acids. CDR1 is SGHNT, CDR2 YYREEE, per germline (reference sequence).

The chain joins TRBV11-2 to TRBJ2-3, with TRBD1 identical over 8 bases. V shed 5 bases and J 3 bases; nucleotides not matched to a gene: 10. Germline V CDR1 and CDR2: SGHAT, FQNNGV. This CDR3 region has 16 residues. The CDR3 reads CASSRPRGRGTDTQYF. In nucleotides, the CDR3 is TGTGCCAGCAGCCGACCCAGGGGGCGCGGTACAGATACGCAGTATTTT.